This T cell receptor beta chain was identified in a study of T-cell memory formation after mild COVID-19. This clonotype was detected a few times. Its cognate antigen is unknown. TCRdb redid the calling of the 5' RACE reads with MiXCR, one entry per CDR3 protein. The sample lists about 260,000 distinct CDR3 sequences; 16% were seen once. Germline assignment: CDR1 SGHTA and CDR2 FQGNSA. The V end was cut by 5 bases, the J end by 5 bases, with 13 bases between. The CDR3 has 14 amino acids. Study findings and constraints: CD4+ bias marked clones expanding day 15 to 37, unlike balanced contracting clones.

This receptor was obtained from a man aged 18 to 29 who had mild COVID-19 (a few samples of this study predate the infection). Cell type and time point are not known. The specimen was PBMCs or a T cell subset sorted from them (not recorded which). The chain is built from TRBV7-2 and TRBJ2-4; possible D gene TRBD1, 6 bases. The CDR3 sequence: CASSPPGVQNIQYF. The DNA for the CDR3 is TGTGCCAGCAGCCCCCCAGGGGTCCAAAACATTCAGTACTTC. Combining the CDR3 with reference TRBV7-2 and TRBJ2-4 gives the whole variable domain GAGVSQSPSNKVTEKGKDVELRCDPISGHTALYWYRQSLGQGLEFLIYFQGNSAPDKSGLPSDRFSAERTGGSVSTLTIQRTQQEDSAVYLCASSPPGVQNIQYFGAGTRLSVL.